These T cell receptor beta chains were read from a single sample in a study of Ad26.COV2.S vaccination and SARS-CoV-2 variants. Produced via immunoSEQ multiplex PCR; TCRdb's table is partial and in-frame only. The table has more than 300,000 clones, 65% to 90% seen once; the top ten hold roughly 10%. The material was peripheral blood, obtained in a trial of Ad26.COV2.S vaccine versus placebo. These receptors all stem from a person between 18 and 60 years old who received the Ad26.COV2.S COVID-19 vaccine or a placebo. Both conserved end residues are part of each CDR3. A D gene is named only where the DNA matches it firmly. Expanded clones get a size class; other rows say once, few or many, or leave the size out.

d_call: TRBD2; v_call: TRBV5-4; j_call: TRBJ2-7; clone_size: few; cdr3_nt: TGTGCCAGCAGCTTGGAAGCGGGATACGAGCAGTACTTC; cdr3_aa: CASSLEAGYEQYF
d_call: -; v_call: TRBV3-1/TRBV3-2; j_call: TRBJ2-3; clone_size: -; cdr3_nt: TGTGCCAGCAGCCAGACGCGGGTGACAGTTAGAACAGATACGCAGTATTTT; cdr3_aa: CASSQTRVTVRTDTQYF
d_call: -; v_call: TRBV20-1; j_call: TRBJ2-3; clone_size: -; cdr3_nt: TGCAGTGCCTCGCTAGCAACTACGCAGTATTTT; cdr3_aa: CSASLATTQYF
d_call: -; v_call: TRBV7-6; j_call: TRBJ2-1; clone_size: -; cdr3_nt: TGTGCCAGCAGCTTAGGACACTACAATGAGCAGTTCTTC; cdr3_aa: CASSLGHYNEQFF
d_call: -; v_call: TRBV19; j_call: TRBJ2-3; clone_size: -; cdr3_nt: TGTGCCAGTAGTATTCGTGTAGGGACAGATACGCAGTATTTT; cdr3_aa: CASSIRVGTDTQYF
d_call: TRBD2; v_call: TRBV5-1; j_call: TRBJ2-1; clone_size: -; cdr3_nt: TGCGCCAGCAGCTTGAAACTAGCGGGAGCAGGCAATGAGCAGTTCTTC; cdr3_aa: CASSLKLAGAGNEQFF
d_call: -; v_call: TRBV4-1; j_call: TRBJ2-1; clone_size: -; cdr3_nt: TGCGCCAGCAGCCCGGATGCTATCTACAATGAGCAGTTCTTC; cdr3_aa: CASSPDAIYNEQFF
d_call: -; v_call: TRBV19; j_call: TRBJ2-1; clone_size: -; cdr3_nt: TGTGCCAGTAGTATAGGAAGGGGACCCTACAATGAGCAGTTCTTC; cdr3_aa: CASSIGRGPYNEQFF
d_call: TRBD1; v_call: TRBV5-1; j_call: TRBJ2-3; clone_size: -; cdr3_nt: TGCGCCAGCAGCCCATTCGGGACAGGGGGCGAAGATACGCAGTATTTT; cdr3_aa: CASSPFGTGGEDTQYF
d_call: -; v_call: TRBV27; j_call: TRBJ2-1; clone_size: -; cdr3_nt: TGTGCCAGCAGTTTACGCGGGGGCTACTACAATGAGCAGTTCTTC; cdr3_aa: CASSLRGGYYNEQFF
d_call: -; v_call: TRBV6-2/TRBV6-3; j_call: TRBJ2-2; clone_size: -; cdr3_nt: TGTGCCAGCAGTCCGGGACCCGGGGGCGGGGAGCTGTTTTTT; cdr3_aa: CASSPGPGGGELFF
d_call: -; v_call: TRBV10-3; j_call: TRBJ1-2; clone_size: -; cdr3_nt: TGTGCCATCAGTGAAAAGCAAGTGGACTATGGCTACACCTTC; cdr3_aa: CAISEKQVDYGYTF
d_call: -; v_call: TRBV19; j_call: TRBJ2-2; clone_size: -; cdr3_nt: TGTGCCAGTAGTATGAGAAACGGGGCGTTTCGGAACACCGGGGAGCTGTTTTTT; cdr3_aa: CASSMRNGAFRNTGELFF
d_call: TRBD2; v_call: TRBV27; j_call: TRBJ2-1; clone_size: -; cdr3_nt: TGTGCCAGCAGTTTATCTAGCGGGAGGGCCAATGAGCAGTTCTTC; cdr3_aa: CASSLSSGRANEQFF
d_call: TRBD2; v_call: TRBV24-1; j_call: TRBJ2-5; clone_size: -; cdr3_nt: TGTGCCACCAGTGATCCCCGGGGGGGGTACCAAGAGACCCAGTACTTC; cdr3_aa: CATSDPRGGYQETQYF
d_call: -; v_call: TRBV12-3/TRBV12-4; j_call: TRBJ1-1; clone_size: once; cdr3_nt: TGTGCCAGCAGGGTCGGGAACACTGAAGCTTTCTTT; cdr3_aa: CASRVGNTEAFF
d_call: -; v_call: TRBV4-3; j_call: TRBJ2-1; clone_size: -; cdr3_nt: TGCGCCAGCAGCCAAGATCCCTTACATAACTCCTACAATGAGCAGTTCTTC; cdr3_aa: CASSQDPLHNSYNEQFF
d_call: TRBD2; v_call: TRBV27; j_call: TRBJ2-7; clone_size: -; cdr3_nt: TGTGCCAGCAGTCCCAGGACTAGTCGGGTCAGGACCTCCTACGAGCAGTACTTC; cdr3_aa: CASSPRTSRVRTSYEQYF
d_call: -; v_call: TRBV4-3; j_call: TRBJ1-3; clone_size: -; cdr3_nt: TGCGCCAGCAGCCAAGACCCGGGGAGCTCTGGAAACACCATATATTTT; cdr3_aa: CASSQDPGSSGNTIYF
d_call: -; v_call: TRBV7-3; j_call: TRBJ1-1; clone_size: once; cdr3_nt: TGTGCCAGCAGCCTCTCGGGGAACACTGAAGCTTTCTTT; cdr3_aa: CASSLSGNTEAFF
d_call: TRBD1; v_call: TRBV9; j_call: TRBJ2-5; clone_size: -; cdr3_nt: TGTGCCAGCAGCGTAAGGGGTCATCGACAGGGTGAACAGGGGACCCAGTACTTC; cdr3_aa: CASSVRGHRQGEQGTQYF
d_call: -; v_call: TRBV27; j_call: TRBJ2-1; clone_size: -; cdr3_nt: TGTGCCAGCAGTTTAACCCGGAGCTCCTACAATGAGCAGTTCTTC; cdr3_aa: CASSLTRSSYNEQFF
d_call: TRBD2; v_call: TRBV7-2; j_call: TRBJ2-3; clone_size: -; cdr3_nt: TGTGCCAGCAGCTTACAGGCTAGCGGGAACACAGATACGCAGTATTTT; cdr3_aa: CASSLQASGNTDTQYF
d_call: -; v_call: TRBV9; j_call: TRBJ2-3; clone_size: -; cdr3_nt: TGTGCCAGCAGCGTAGGGGGAGACACAGATACGCAGTATTTT; cdr3_aa: CASSVGGDTDTQYF
d_call: TRBD2; v_call: TRBV10-3; j_call: TRBJ2-1; clone_size: few; cdr3_nt: TGTGCCATCAGTGAGTCAGTAACTAGCGGGGACAATGAGCAGTTCTTC; cdr3_aa: CAISESVTSGDNEQFF
d_call: -; v_call: TRBV4-3; j_call: TRBJ2-5; clone_size: -; cdr3_nt: TGCGCCAGCAGCCAGGAAAGAGGGACCCAGTACTTC; cdr3_aa: CASSQERGTQYF
d_call: TRBD1; v_call: TRBV6-5; j_call: TRBJ1-2; clone_size: -; cdr3_nt: TGTGCCAGCAGTTCCGGGACAGGGGGAACGGGTGGCTACACCTTC; cdr3_aa: CASSSGTGGTGGYTF
d_call: TRBD1; v_call: TRBV6-2/TRBV6-3; j_call: TRBJ1-4; clone_size: -; cdr3_nt: TGTGCCAGCAGTTCCGCCGGGACAGGGAATGAAAAACTGTTTTTT; cdr3_aa: CASSSAGTGNEKLFF
d_call: -; v_call: TRBV5-6; j_call: TRBJ1-1; clone_size: -; cdr3_nt: TGTGCCAGCAGCTTGGTTGGGGTGATGAACACTGAAGCTTTCTTT; cdr3_aa: CASSLVGVMNTEAFF
d_call: TRBD1; v_call: TRBV18; j_call: TRBJ1-3; clone_size: -; cdr3_nt: TGTGCCAGCTCGGCCGGGGGGACAGGCGCTGGAAACACCATATATTTT; cdr3_aa: CASSAGGTGAGNTIYF
d_call: -; v_call: TRBV3-1/TRBV3-2; j_call: TRBJ2-1; clone_size: -; cdr3_nt: TGTGCCAGCAGCCCGCCGGGACTCGAGGATGACAATGAGCAGTTCTTC; cdr3_aa: CASSPPGLEDDNEQFF
d_call: -; v_call: TRBV28; j_call: TRBJ2-3; clone_size: -; cdr3_nt: TGTGCCAGCAGTTCCATCTTCACAGATACGCAGTATTTT; cdr3_aa: CASSSIFTDTQYF
d_call: -; v_call: TRBV18; j_call: TRBJ1-4; clone_size: -; cdr3_nt: TGTGCCAGCTCACCCTTCCGGGACCTTAATGAAAAACTGTTTTTT; cdr3_aa: CASSPFRDLNEKLFF
d_call: TRBD1; v_call: TRBV29-1; j_call: TRBJ2-7; clone_size: -; cdr3_nt: TGCAGCGTTGCGATAGGGACAGAAATCTACGAGCAGTACTTC; cdr3_aa: CSVAIGTEIYEQYF
d_call: -; v_call: TRBV27; j_call: TRBJ2-7; clone_size: few; cdr3_nt: TGTGCCAGCAGCATGGACCCACAGAGGTCCTACGAGCAGTACTTC; cdr3_aa: CASSMDPQRSYEQYF
d_call: TRBD2; v_call: TRBV4-1; j_call: TRBJ2-5; clone_size: once; cdr3_nt: TGCGCCAGCAGCCAACCGGGACTAGGTAGGGGGGAGACCCAGTACTTC; cdr3_aa: CASSQPGLGRGETQYF
d_call: -; v_call: TRBV4-2; j_call: TRBJ1-2; clone_size: -; cdr3_nt: TGTGCCAGCAGCCAAGATCACACGACAGTGTCACCGTATGGCTACACCTTC; cdr3_aa: CASSQDHTTVSPYGYTF
d_call: -; v_call: TRBV4-3; j_call: TRBJ1-1; clone_size: -; cdr3_nt: TGCGCCAGCAGCCCTATGGGCAGGGATTCCACTGAAGCTTTCTTT; cdr3_aa: CASSPMGRDSTEAFF
d_call: TRBD2; v_call: TRBV6-2/TRBV6-3; j_call: TRBJ2-4; clone_size: once; cdr3_nt: TGTGCCAGCAGTCTAGCGGGAGCCAAAAACATTCAGTACTTC; cdr3_aa: CASSLAGAKNIQYF
d_call: TRBD1; v_call: TRBV5-4; j_call: TRBJ2-3; clone_size: -; cdr3_nt: TGTGCCAGCAGCTTCTGGACAGGGGGCGACACAGATACGCAGTATTTT; cdr3_aa: CASSFWTGGDTDTQYF
d_call: -; v_call: TRBV4-1; j_call: TRBJ1-1; clone_size: few; cdr3_nt: TGCGCCAGCAGCCAAGATCAGCTTGGGGCGGGGACTGAAGCTTTCTTT; cdr3_aa: CASSQDQLGAGTEAFF
d_call: TRBD2; v_call: TRBV20-1; j_call: TRBJ2-3; clone_size: -; cdr3_nt: TGCAGTGCTAGTAAGGGACTAGCTGTTGCAGATACGCAGTATTTT; cdr3_aa: CSASKGLAVADTQYF
d_call: -; v_call: TRBV15; j_call: TRBJ1-1; clone_size: -; cdr3_nt: TGTGCCACCAGCAGAGATAGGTTTCGGGGTTACACTGAAGCTTTCTTT; cdr3_aa: CATSRDRFRGYTEAFF
d_call: -; v_call: TRBV4-1; j_call: TRBJ2-5; clone_size: -; cdr3_nt: TGCGCCAGCAGCCCCGTGGGGGTAGAGACCCAGTACTTC; cdr3_aa: CASSPVGVETQYF
d_call: TRBD2; v_call: TRBV5-1; j_call: TRBJ2-1; clone_size: -; cdr3_nt: TGCGCCAGCAGCTTGGGCGGTCTAGCGGGGGGTGAGCAGTTCTTC; cdr3_aa: CASSLGGLAGGEQFF
d_call: TRBD1; v_call: TRBV4-1; j_call: TRBJ1-5; clone_size: few; cdr3_nt: TGCGCCAGCAGCCCCCTAGGGACAGGGCGTCAGCCCCAGCATTTT; cdr3_aa: CASSPLGTGRQPQHF